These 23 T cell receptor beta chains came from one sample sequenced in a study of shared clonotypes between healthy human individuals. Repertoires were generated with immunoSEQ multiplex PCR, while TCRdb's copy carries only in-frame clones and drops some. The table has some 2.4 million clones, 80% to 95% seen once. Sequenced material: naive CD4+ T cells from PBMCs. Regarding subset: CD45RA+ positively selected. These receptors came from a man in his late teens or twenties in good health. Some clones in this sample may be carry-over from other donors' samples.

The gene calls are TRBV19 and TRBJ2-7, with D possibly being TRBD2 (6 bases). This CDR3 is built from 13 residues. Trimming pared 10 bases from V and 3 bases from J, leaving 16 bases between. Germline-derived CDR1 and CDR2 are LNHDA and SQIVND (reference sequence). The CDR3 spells CATADSGLYEQYF. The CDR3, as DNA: TGTGCCACTGCGGATAGCGGCCTCTACGAGCAGTACTTC.

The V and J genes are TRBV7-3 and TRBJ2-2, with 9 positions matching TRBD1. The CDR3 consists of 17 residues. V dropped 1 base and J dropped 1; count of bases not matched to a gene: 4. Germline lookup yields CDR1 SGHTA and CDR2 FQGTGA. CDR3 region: CASSLNRGQGNTGELFF. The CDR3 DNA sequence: TGTGCCAGCAGCTTAAACCGGGGACAGGGGAACACCGGGGAGCTGTTTTTT. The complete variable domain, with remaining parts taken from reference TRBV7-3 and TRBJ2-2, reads GAGVSQTPSNKVTEKGKYVELRCDPISGHTALYWYRQSLGQGPEFLIYFQGTGAADDSGLPNDRFFAVRPEGSVSTLKIQRTERGDSAVYLCASSLNRGQGNTGELFFGEGSRLTVL.

The DNA of the CDR3 is TGTGCCAGCAGCCTGTCAGCGGGGCGCTCCTACGAGCAGTACTTC. Protein sequence: CASSLSAGRSYEQYF. The chain couples TRBV27 to TRBJ2-7; TRBD2 aligns across 7 bases. The CDR3 covers 15 residues. With V trimmed by 6 bases and J by 0 bases, 8 bases remained unmatched. The germline V gene encodes CDR1 MNHEY and CDR2 SMNVEV (reference sequence).

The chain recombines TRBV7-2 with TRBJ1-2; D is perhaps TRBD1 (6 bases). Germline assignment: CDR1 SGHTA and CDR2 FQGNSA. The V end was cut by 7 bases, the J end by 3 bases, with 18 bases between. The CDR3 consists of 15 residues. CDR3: CASTTQIDRYYGYTF. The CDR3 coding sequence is TGTGCCAGCACCACCCAGATAGACAGGTACTATGGCTACACCTTC.

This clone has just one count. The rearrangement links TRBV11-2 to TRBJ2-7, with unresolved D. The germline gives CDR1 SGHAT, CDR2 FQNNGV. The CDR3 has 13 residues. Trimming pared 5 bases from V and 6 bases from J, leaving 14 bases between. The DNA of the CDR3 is TGTGCCAGCAGCACCCGACTCGCCGCCGAGCAGTACTTC. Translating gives CASSTRLAAEQYF.

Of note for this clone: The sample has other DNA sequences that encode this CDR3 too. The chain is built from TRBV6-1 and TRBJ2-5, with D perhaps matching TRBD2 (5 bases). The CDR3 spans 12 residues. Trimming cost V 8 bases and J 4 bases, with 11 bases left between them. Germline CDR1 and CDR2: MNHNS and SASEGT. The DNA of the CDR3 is TGTGCCAGCGGGTTCCGGGGAGAGACCCAGTACTTC. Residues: CASGFRGETQYF.

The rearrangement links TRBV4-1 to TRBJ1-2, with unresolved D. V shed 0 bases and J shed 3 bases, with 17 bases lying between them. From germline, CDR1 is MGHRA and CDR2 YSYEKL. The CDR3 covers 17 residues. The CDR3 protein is CASSQDLVGPVDYGYTF. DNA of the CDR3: TGCGCCAGCAGCCAAGATTTAGTAGGACCGGTCGACTATGGCTACACCTTC.

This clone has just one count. Here the CDR3 DNA reads TGTGCCAGCAGCTACCACGGGACTTTCGAGCAGTACTTC. This encodes CASSYHGTFEQYF. V gene TRBV27 combines with J gene TRBJ2-7; D may be TRBD2 (6 bases). V lost 6 bases, J lost 6 bases, and 15 bases lay in between. CDR1 and CDR2 (germline): MNHEY, SMNVEV (reference sequence). The CDR3 length is 13 residues.

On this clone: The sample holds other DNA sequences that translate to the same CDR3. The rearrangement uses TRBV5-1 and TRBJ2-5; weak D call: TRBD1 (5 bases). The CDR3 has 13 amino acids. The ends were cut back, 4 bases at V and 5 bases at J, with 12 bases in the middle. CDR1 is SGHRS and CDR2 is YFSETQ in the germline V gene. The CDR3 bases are TGCGCCAGCAGCCCCGGACAATTGGAGACCCAGTACTTC. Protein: CASSPGQLETQYF.

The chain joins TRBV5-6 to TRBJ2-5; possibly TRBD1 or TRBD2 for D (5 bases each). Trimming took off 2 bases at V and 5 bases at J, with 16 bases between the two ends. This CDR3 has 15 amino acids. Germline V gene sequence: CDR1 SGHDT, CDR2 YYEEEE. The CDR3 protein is CASSFRAGRAETQYF. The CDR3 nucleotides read TGTGCCAGCAGCTTTCGTGCAGGGCGGGCGGAGACCCAGTACTTC.

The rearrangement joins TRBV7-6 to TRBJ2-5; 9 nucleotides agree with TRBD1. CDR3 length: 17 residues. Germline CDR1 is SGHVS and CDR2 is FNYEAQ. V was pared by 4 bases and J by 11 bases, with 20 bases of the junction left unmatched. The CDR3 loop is CASSSLGQGSSSGEQYF. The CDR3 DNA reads TGTGCCAGCAGCTCATTGGGACAGGGCTCCTCGAGTGGGGAGCAGTACTTC.

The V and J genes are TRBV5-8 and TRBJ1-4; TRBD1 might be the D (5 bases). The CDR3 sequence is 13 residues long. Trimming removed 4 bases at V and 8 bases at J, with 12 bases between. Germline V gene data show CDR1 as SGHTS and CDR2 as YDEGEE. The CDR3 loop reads CASSPDSGEKLFF. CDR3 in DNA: TGTGCCAGCAGCCCAGACTCAGGGGAAAAACTGTTTTTT.

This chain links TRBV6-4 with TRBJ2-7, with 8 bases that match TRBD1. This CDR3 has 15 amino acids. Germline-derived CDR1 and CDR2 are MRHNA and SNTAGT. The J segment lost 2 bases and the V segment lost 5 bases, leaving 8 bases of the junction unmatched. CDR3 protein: CASSLHGQGTYEQYF. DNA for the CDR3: TGTGCCAGCAGTCTCCATGGACAGGGAACCTACGAGCAGTACTTC.

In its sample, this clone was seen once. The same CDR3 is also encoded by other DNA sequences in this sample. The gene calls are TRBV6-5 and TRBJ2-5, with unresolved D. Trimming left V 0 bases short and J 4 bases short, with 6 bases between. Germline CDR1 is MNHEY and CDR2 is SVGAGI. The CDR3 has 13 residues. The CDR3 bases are TGTGCCAGCAGTTACTCGGGCGGAGAGACCCAGTACTTC. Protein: CASSYSGGETQYF.

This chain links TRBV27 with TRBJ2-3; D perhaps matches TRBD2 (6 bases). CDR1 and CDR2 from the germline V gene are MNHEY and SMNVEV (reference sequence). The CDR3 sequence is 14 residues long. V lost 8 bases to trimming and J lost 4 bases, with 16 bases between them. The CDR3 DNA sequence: TGTGCCAGCGGCGGGACTTTAGCCTCAGATACGCAGTATTTT. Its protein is CASGGTLASDTQYF.

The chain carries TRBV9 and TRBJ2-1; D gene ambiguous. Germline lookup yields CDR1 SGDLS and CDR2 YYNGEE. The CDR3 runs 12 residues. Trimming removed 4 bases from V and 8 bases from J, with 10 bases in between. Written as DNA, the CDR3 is TGTGCCAGCAGCCGGCTGGTTGATGAGCAGTTCTTC. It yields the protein CASSRLVDEQFF.

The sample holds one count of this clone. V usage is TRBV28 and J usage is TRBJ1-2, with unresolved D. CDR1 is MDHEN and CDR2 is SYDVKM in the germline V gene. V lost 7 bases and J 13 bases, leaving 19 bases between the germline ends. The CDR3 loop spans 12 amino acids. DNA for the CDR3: TGTGCCAGCAACATTAGGAGTAGGGAAATCACCTTC. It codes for CASNIRSREITF.

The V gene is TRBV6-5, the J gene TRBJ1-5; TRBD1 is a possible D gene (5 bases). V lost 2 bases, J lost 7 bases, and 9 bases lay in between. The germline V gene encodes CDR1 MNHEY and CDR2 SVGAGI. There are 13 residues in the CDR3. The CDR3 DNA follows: TGTGCCAGCAGTTACGCCAGGGACCAGCCCCAGCATTTT. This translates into CASSYARDQPQHF.

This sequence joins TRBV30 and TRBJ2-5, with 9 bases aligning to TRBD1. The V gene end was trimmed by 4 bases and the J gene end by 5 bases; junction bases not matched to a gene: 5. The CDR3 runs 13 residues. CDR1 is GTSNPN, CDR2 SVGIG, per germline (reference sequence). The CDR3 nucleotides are TGTGCCTGGAATCCGGGGACAGGGGAGACCCAGTACTTC. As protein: CAWNPGTGETQYF.

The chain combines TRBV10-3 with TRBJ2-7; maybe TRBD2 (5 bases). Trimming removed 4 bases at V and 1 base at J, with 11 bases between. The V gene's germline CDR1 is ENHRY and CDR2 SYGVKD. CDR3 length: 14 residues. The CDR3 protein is CAISVVATSYEQYF. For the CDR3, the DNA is TGTGCCATCAGTGTGGTAGCGACATCCTACGAGCAGTACTTC.

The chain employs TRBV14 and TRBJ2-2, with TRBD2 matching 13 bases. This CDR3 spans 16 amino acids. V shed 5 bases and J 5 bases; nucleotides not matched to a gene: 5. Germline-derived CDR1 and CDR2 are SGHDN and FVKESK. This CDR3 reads CASSYWTSGRTGELFF. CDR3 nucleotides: TGTGCCAGCAGCTATTGGACTAGCGGGAGAACCGGGGAGCTGTTTTTT.

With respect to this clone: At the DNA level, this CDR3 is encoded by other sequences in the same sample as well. This chain's CDR3 is CASSLGLAGHNEQFF. The DNA for the CDR3 is TGTGCCAGCTCACTGGGACTAGCGGGCCACAATGAGCAGTTCTTC. The chain recombines TRBV18 with TRBJ2-1, with 12 nucleotides matching TRBD2. This CDR3 region has 15 residues. V was pared by 4 bases and J by 5 bases, with 3 bases of the junction left unmatched. Looked up from germline, CDR1 is KGHSH and CDR2 is LQKENI.

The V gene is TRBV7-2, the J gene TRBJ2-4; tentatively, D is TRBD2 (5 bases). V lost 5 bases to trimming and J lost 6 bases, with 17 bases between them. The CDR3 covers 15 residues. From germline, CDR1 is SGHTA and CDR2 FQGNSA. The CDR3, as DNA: TGTGCCAGCAGCCCGAGGGCCGTCCGGGGAAACATTCAGTACTTC. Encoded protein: CASSPRAVRGNIQYF.